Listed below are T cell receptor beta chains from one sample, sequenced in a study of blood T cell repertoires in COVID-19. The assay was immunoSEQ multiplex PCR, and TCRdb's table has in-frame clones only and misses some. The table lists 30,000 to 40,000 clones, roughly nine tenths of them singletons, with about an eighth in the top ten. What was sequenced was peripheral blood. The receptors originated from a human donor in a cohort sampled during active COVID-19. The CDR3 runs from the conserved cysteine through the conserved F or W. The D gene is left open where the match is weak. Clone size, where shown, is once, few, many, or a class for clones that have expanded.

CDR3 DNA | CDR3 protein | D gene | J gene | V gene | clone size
TGTGCCAGCAGCTTGGGATTGGGGGGTGGGGCCAACGTCCTGACTTTC | CASSLGLGGGANVLTF | . | TRBJ2-6 | TRBV7-9 | .
TGTGCCAGCAGCCAAGGCCCCCGGGCTAGCGGGAATCAAGAGACCCAGTACTTC | CASSQGPRASGNQETQYF | TRBD2 | TRBJ2-5 | TRBV4-2 | .
TGCGCCCGCAGCCCGGGGGACAGGGGGGGCCAAGAGACCCAGTACTTC | CARSPGDRGGQETQYF | TRBD1 | TRBJ2-5 | TRBV5-1 | .
TGTGCCAGTAGTAGGTTTCCAGGGGGTAACCAGCCCCAGCATTTT | CASSRFPGGNQPQHF | TRBD1 | TRBJ1-5 | TRBV19 | .
TGTGCCAGCAGCCTCCCGACTGAGACCCAGTACTTC | CASSLPTETQYF | . | TRBJ2-5 | TRBV7-8 | .
TGTGCCAGCTCACCACCTGGGGGGGCGCTTTATGGCTACACCTTC | CASSPPGGALYGYTF | . | TRBJ1-2 | TRBV18 | .
TGTGCCAGCAGCTTAGGTAGAGGAGCGGGAGAGACCCAGTACTTC | CASSLGRGAGETQYF | . | TRBJ2-5 | TRBV11-3 | .
TGTGCCAGCAGCTTAGACAGGGACCCCTACAATGAGCAGTTCTTC | CASSLDRDPYNEQFF | TRBD1 | TRBJ2-1 | TRBV7-3 | .
TGTGCCAGTAGTATAGGAGGATTCAGAGGCTACACCTTC | CASSIGGFRGYTF | . | TRBJ1-2 | TRBV19 | .
TGTGCCAGCAGCCGAGAGGGCAGGCCGAATTCCAATAATTCACCCCTCCACTTT | CASSREGRPNSNNSPLHF | . | TRBJ1-6 | TRBV7-6 | few
TGTGCCAGCTCCCCTGACTACCACGAAGCTTTCTTT | CASSPDYHEAFF | . | TRBJ1-1 | TRBV18 | .
TGTGCCAGCAGTTCAAATCTAGCGGGACGGAGACGCACAGATACGCAGTATTTT | CASSSNLAGRRRTDTQYF | TRBD2 | TRBJ2-3 | TRBV28 | .
TGTGCCAGCAGTGCCGAGAAAAACACCATATATTTT | CASSAEKNTIYF | . | TRBJ1-3 | TRBV2 | .
TGTGCCAGCTCACCAACGGGACTAGCGGGAGAAGAGACCCAGTACTTC | CASSPTGLAGEETQYF | TRBD2 | TRBJ2-5 | TRBV18 | .
TGTGCCAGCAGTTTACGTGGGAGTGGCTACAATGAGCAGTTCTTC | CASSLRGSGYNEQFF | . | TRBJ2-1 | TRBV27 | .
TGTGCCAGCAGCTTAACGGGGGGTAGCGGGAGTTTTAATGAGCAGTTCTTC | CASSLTGGSGSFNEQFF | TRBD2 | TRBJ2-1 | TRBV7-3 | .
TGTGCCAGCAGCCCCTCAATCGACAGGGGGAGGGAAAAACTGTTTTTT | CASSPSIDRGREKLFF | TRBD1 | TRBJ1-4 | TRBV7-8 | .
TGTGCCAGCAGTTTATCCGGGCAGGGCCTTGGGGGCTACACCTTC | CASSLSGQGLGGYTF | . | TRBJ1-2 | TRBV28 | .
TGTGCCAGCAGCTTGGCTCTAGCGGGTTACAATGAGCAGTTCTTC | CASSLALAGYNEQFF | TRBD2 | TRBJ2-1 | TRBV5-6 | .
TGTGCCAGCAGCCCGCCTGGGGGGTGGGGAGGAGCTTTCTTT | CASSPPGGWGGAFF | . | TRBJ1-1 | TRBV11-2 | .
TGCGCCAGCAGCTTGGGGACTAGCGGGAGGGCCATATCTCAGTTCTTC | CASSLGTSGRAISQFF | TRBD2 | TRBJ2-1 | TRBV5-1 | .
TGTGCCAGCAGCCGACGTGGGGCTGGTAATGAAAAACTGTTTTTT | CASSRRGAGNEKLFF | . | TRBJ1-4 | TRBV28 | .
TGTGCCAGCAGCGCGACCGGGACAAGGCGCGGAAACACCATATATTTT | CASSATGTRRGNTIYF | . | TRBJ1-3 | TRBV7-6 | .
TGTGCCAGCTCACCATTTGACAGCCTCTCTGGGGCCAACGTCCTGACTTTC | CASSPFDSLSGANVLTF | . | TRBJ2-6 | TRBV18 | .
TGTGCCTGGAGTCTATACACAGGGGGATCACCCCTCCACTTT | CAWSLYTGGSPLHF | TRBD1 | TRBJ1-6 | TRBV30 | .
TGTGCCACCAGCAGAGGGACAGGGGGCCTTACTGAAGCTTTCTTT | CATSRGTGGLTEAFF | TRBD1 | TRBJ1-1 | TRBV15 | .
TGTGCCAGCAGTCTCTCCGGACAGGGCATCGGTTACGAGCAGTACTTC | CASSLSGQGIGYEQYF | TRBD1 | TRBJ2-7 | TRBV27 | .
TGTGCCAGCAGCTCCCAGGGACTTAGATCCACAGATACGCAGTATTTT | CASSSQGLRSTDTQYF | . | TRBJ2-3 | TRBV7-9 | .
TGTGCCAGCAGCCTACGACTAGGTGTGGGCACCGGGGAGCTGTTTTTT | CASSLRLGVGTGELFF | . | TRBJ2-2 | TRBV7-6 | .
TGTGCCAGCAGCCAGGACAGGGGGTTCTCCTACGAGCAGTACTTC | CASSQDRGFSYEQYF | TRBD1 | TRBJ2-7 | TRBV7-2 | .
TGTGCCAGCAGCGACTTCGGGTCCTACACTGAAGCTTTCTTT | CASSDFGSYTEAFF | . | TRBJ1-1 | TRBV7-2 | .
TGCGCCAGCAGCTTATGGGGGGACACTGAAGCTTTCTTT | CASSLWGDTEAFF | . | TRBJ1-1 | TRBV5-1 | .
TGTGCCAGCAGTCTTGGGACAAGTCAAGAGACCCAGTACTTC | CASSLGTSQETQYF | . | TRBJ2-5 | TRBV27 | .
TGTGCCTGGAGTGTATGGGACAGGGGACCCTACGAGCAGTACTTC | CAWSVWDRGPYEQYF | TRBD1 | TRBJ2-7 | TRBV30 | .
TGCACCAGCAGTTCCATGAGTTTTCGGGCCAACGTCCTGACTTTC | CTSSSMSFRANVLTF | . | TRBJ2-6 | TRBV1 | .
TGTGCCAGCAGCAACACGGACAGAGCCAAAAACATTCAGTACTTC | CASSNTDRAKNIQYF | . | TRBJ2-4 | TRBV13 | .
TGTGCCAGCATTAGGGGAGCGGGAGTCTACGAGCAGTACTTC | CASIRGAGVYEQYF | TRBD2 | TRBJ2-7 | TRBV2 | once